This T cell receptor beta chain derives from a study of cytomegalovirus exposure and HLA in healthy donors. Study-level results: TCR beta V segments were, for the most part, productive about 87% or about 30% of the time in an earlier analysis. Apart from CMV serostatus, no immune exposure information was available.

On this clone itself: What it binds is not known.

PCR was performed using 60 Vbeta and 13 Jbeta primers. This table comes from immunoSEQ multiplex PCR, and its TCRdb copy is limited to in-frame clones, with some not included. The table has some 150,000 clones, approximately 84% seen once. The TCR originated in a woman under 30 in good health and CMV-seronegative. The sequenced sample was PBMCs.

CDR3 coding DNA: TGTGCCAGTAGTGGGGGATCCGACAGGGGAGGACAAGAGACCCAGTACTTC. Its translation is CASSGGSDRGGQETQYF. This chain uses TRBV19 with TRBJ2-5, with 8 bases aligning to TRBD1. V lost 5 bases, J lost 2 bases, and 13 bases stayed unmatched. The length of the CDR3 is 17 residues. In germline, CDR1 is LNHDA, CDR2 SQIVND (reference sequence).